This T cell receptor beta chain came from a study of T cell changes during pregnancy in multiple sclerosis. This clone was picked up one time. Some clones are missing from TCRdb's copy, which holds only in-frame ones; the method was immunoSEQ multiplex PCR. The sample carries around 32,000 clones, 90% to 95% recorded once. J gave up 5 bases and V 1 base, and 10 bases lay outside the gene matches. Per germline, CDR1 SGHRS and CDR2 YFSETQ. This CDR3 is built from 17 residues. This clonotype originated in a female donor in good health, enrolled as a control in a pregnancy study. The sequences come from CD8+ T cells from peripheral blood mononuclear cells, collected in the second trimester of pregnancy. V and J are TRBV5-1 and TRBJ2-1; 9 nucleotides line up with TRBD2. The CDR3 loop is CASSLRVLAGPHNEQFF. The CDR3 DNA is TGCGCCAGCAGCTTGAGAGTTCTAGCGGGGCCTCACAATGAGCAGTTCTTC.